This TCR beta chain was found in a study of cytomegalovirus exposure and HLA in healthy donors. In the study overall: The roughly 130 validation repertoires used the same platform as the approximately 700 first-cohort repertoires (as reported by a later analysis). Study-wide results and limits: Cytomegalovirus association was assigned to more than 150 TCR beta chains.

The method was immunoSEQ multiplex PCR; TCRdb's version includes in-frame clones alone and lacks a portion of them. The sample includes approximately 140,000 clones, approximately 84% seen only once; the top ten take around 1.4%. A remark on this clone: Its antigen is not identified.

This CDR3 spans 20 amino acids. The V gene end was trimmed by 0 bases and the J gene end by 7 bases; junction bases not matched to a gene: 15. Germline CDR1 is LGHNA and CDR2 is YNFKEQ. The chain recombines TRBV4-2 with TRBJ2-3; 14 nucleotides agree with TRBD2. Sequencing input: PBMCs. This TCR was recovered from a woman in her twenties or thirties in good health and CMV-seronegative. In nucleotides, the CDR3 is TGTGCCAGCAGCCAAGATGTTTCCGGGACTAGCGGGGGCTACAAGTATACGCAGTATTTT. Amino acid sequence: CASSQDVSGTSGGYKYTQYF.